These T cell receptor beta chains were read from a single sample in a study of T cell repertoires in cytomegalovirus infection. TCRdb redid the calling of the reads with MiXCR, one entry per CDR3 protein. The data contain more than 150,000 distinct CDR3 sequences, over 15% of them seen just once; the ten biggest clones take up about 17%. Material for sequencing was CD8+ T cells from PBMCs. The origin of the receptors is a human donor in good health (CMV status not recorded). Some clones in this sample may be carry-over from other donors' samples. CDR3s include the opening cysteine and the closing phenylalanine or tryptophan. A D gene is named only where the DNA matches it firmly. Expanded clones get a size class; other rows say once, few or many, or leave the size out.

NA | TRBJ2-7 | TRBV7-2 | NA | CASSLVEGNEQYF | TGTGCCAGCAGCTTAGTTGAGGGTAACGAGCAGTACTTC
few | TRBJ2-2 | TRBV28 | NA | CASTPMEFTGELFF | TGTGCCAGCACCCCCATGGAATTTACCGGGGAGCTGTTTTTT
NA | TRBJ2-2 | TRBV2 | NA | CASIITGELFF | TGTGCCAGCATTATCACCGGGGAGCTGTTTTTT
few | TRBJ2-7 | TRBV20-1 | TRBD2 | CSARDLAGDGEQYF | TGCAGTGCTAGAGATTTAGCGGGGGACGGCGAGCAGTACTTC
NA | TRBJ2-7 | TRBV7-2 | TRBD2 | CASSLVGGGANEQYF | TGTGCCAGCAGCTTAGTGGGCGGGGGGGCAAACGAGCAGTACTTC
medium-sized | TRBJ2-2 | TRBV6-2/TRBV6-3 | NA | CASRWGLAGELFF | TGTGCCAGCAGGTGGGGGCTGGCCGGGGAGCTGTTTTTT
NA | TRBJ2-2 | TRBV7-8 | NA | CASSFDSSTGELFF | TGTGCCAGCAGCTTTGACAGCAGTACCGGGGAGCTGTTTTTT
medium-sized | TRBJ2-1 | TRBV7-2 | TRBD1 | CASSLEGTGGSSYNEQFF | TGTGCCAGCAGCTTAGAAGGGACAGGGGGCAGCTCCTACAATGAGCAGTTCTTC
NA | TRBJ2-1 | TRBV7-2 | NA | CASSLASHSSYNEQFF | TGTGCCAGCAGCTTAGCCTCTCACAGCTCCTACAATGAGCAGTTCTTC
few | TRBJ2-1 | TRBV20-1 | TRBD2 | CSARAGVQFF | TGCAGTGCTAGGGCGGGGGTGCAGTTCTTC
few | TRBJ2-1 | TRBV12-3/TRBV12-4 | NA | CASSFEGIEQFF | TGTGCCAGCAGTTTTGAGGGGATTGAGCAGTTCTTC
few | TRBJ2-3 | TRBV11-2 | NA | CASSLEPGDPDTQYF | TGTGCCAGCAGCTTAGAACCAGGAGACCCAGATACGCAGTATTTT
few | TRBJ1-2 | TRBV7-2 | NA | CAEHETAYGYTF | TGTGCCGAGCATGAGACGGCCTATGGCTACACCTTC
few | TRBJ2-1 | TRBV28 | NA | CASSLLAGGQNEQFF | TGTGCCAGCAGTTTATTGGCCGGGGGCCAAAATGAGCAGTTCTTC
few | TRBJ2-2 | TRBV19 | NA | CASSIVRGGELFF | TGTGCCAGTAGTATAGTTAGAGGAGGGGAGCTGTTTTTT
NA | TRBJ1-3 | TRBV20-1 | NA | CSALGEGSSGNTIYF | TGCAGTGCCCTGGGGGAGGGATCTTCCGGAAACACCATATATTTT
many | TRBJ2-7 | TRBV4-3 | TRBD1 | CASSPGTGSYEQYF | TGTGCCAGCAGCCCCGGGACAGGGTCCTACGAGCAGTACTTC
few | TRBJ2-1 | TRBV11-1 | TRBD2 | CASSSVAGGSFSYNEQFF | TGTGCCAGCAGCTCCGTAGCGGGAGGTTCCTTCTCCTACAATGAGCAGTTCTTC
many | TRBJ1-1 | TRBV7-2 | TRBD1 | CASSLGGTGMNTEAFF | TGTGCCAGCAGCTTGGGGGGGACAGGGATGAACACTGAAGCTTTCTTT
NA | TRBJ2-4 | TRBV29-1 | NA | CSVEGGYKAKNIQYF | TGCAGCGTGGAAGGGGGATACAAAGCCAAAAACATTCAGTACTTC
medium-sized | TRBJ2-7 | TRBV7-2 | NA | CASSSETYEQYF | TGTGCCAGCAGCTCCGAGACCTACGAGCAGTACTTC
few | TRBJ2-5 | TRBV27 | NA | CASSFNSAVETQYF | TGTGCCAGCAGTTTCAATTCCGCAGTCGAGACCCAGTACTTC
NA | TRBJ2-7 | TRBV19 | NA | CASSIRSTPGYEQYF | TGTGCCAGTAGTATCCGGAGTACCCCAGGCTACGAGCAGTACTTC
NA | TRBJ1-1 | TRBV29-1 | NA | CSVDDRLNTEAFF | TGCAGCGTTGATGACAGGTTGAACACTGAAGCTTTCTTT
NA | TRBJ2-5 | TRBV7-2 | NA | CASSLRQGLQETQYF | TGTGCCAGCAGCTTGAGACAGGGACTCCAAGAGACCCAGTACTTC
NA | TRBJ2-2 | TRBV6-5 | NA | CASSYRDMNTGELFF | TGTGCCAGCAGCTACCGGGACATGAACACCGGGGAGCTGTTTTTT
NA | TRBJ2-1 | TRBV6-2/TRBV6-3 | TRBD2 | CASWSLAGGRNEQFF | TGTGCCAGCTGGAGCCTAGCGGGGGGGCGTAATGAGCAGTTCTTC
NA | TRBJ2-1 | TRBV7-8 | TRBD2 | CASSPSWGGYNEQFF | TGTGCCAGCAGCCCCTCTTGGGGGGGGTACAATGAGCAGTTCTTC
NA | TRBJ2-1 | TRBV20-1 | NA | CSARSSGLSYNEQFF | TGCAGTGCTAGATCCAGCGGTTTATCCTACAATGAGCAGTTCTTC
NA | TRBJ2-1 | TRBV4-3 | NA | CASSQEILLVGINEQFF | TGCGCCAGCAGCCAAGAGATCTTGCTAGTCGGGATCAATGAGCAGTTCTTC
few | TRBJ2-5 | TRBV28 | NA | CASSHEDKETQYF | TGTGCCAGCAGCCACGAGGATAAAGAGACCCAGTACTTC
NA | TRBJ2-7 | TRBV28 | NA | CASNSKTDSYVEQYF | TGTGCCAGCAACTCGAAGACGGATTCCTACGTCGAGCAGTACTTC
many | TRBJ2-5 | TRBV7-9 | NA | CASVLGLAPRETQYF | TGTGCCAGCGTCCTCGGGCTGGCTCCCCGGGAGACCCAGTACTTC
NA | TRBJ2-2 | TRBV10-3 | TRBD2 | CAIAGSAGANTGELFF | TGTGCCATCGCTGGGTCGGCGGGGGCGAACACCGGGGAGCTGTTTTTT
NA | TRBJ2-2 | TRBV15 | NA | CATSIGGRETGELFF | TGTGCCACCAGTATTGGGGGGCGTGAAACCGGGGAGCTGTTTTTT
NA | TRBJ1-2 | TRBV28 | TRBD1 | CASSLLDRHYGYTF | TGTGCCAGCAGTTTATTGGACAGGCACTATGGCTACACCTTC
NA | TRBJ2-7 | TRBV5-1 | TRBD2 | CASSPLGTLGLAGGDDLEQYF | TGCGCCAGCAGTCCGCTGGGGACCCTGGGGCTAGCGGGAGGGGACGACCTCGAGCAGTACTTC
NA | TRBJ2-3 | TRBV6-2/TRBV6-3 | NA | CASSGGLTDTQYF | TGTGCCAGCAGCGGGGGCCTCACAGATACGCAGTATTTT
NA | TRBJ2-1 | TRBV11-3 | NA | CASSLRSDSHYNEQFF | TGTGCCAGCAGCTTACGATCTGACAGCCACTACAATGAGCAGTTCTTC
few | TRBJ1-2 | TRBV28 | NA | CASSHTLGSNYGYTF | TGTGCCAGCAGTCATACTCTGGGGTCGAACTATGGCTACACCTTC
NA | TRBJ2-1 | TRBV2 | TRBD2 | CASLGGSSGNEQFF | TGTGCCAGCCTCGGCGGGAGTTCGGGCAATGAGCAGTTCTTC
few | TRBJ2-1 | TRBV27 | NA | CASSGGIEQFF | TGTGCCAGCAGTGGAGGGATTGAGCAGTTCTTC
few | TRBJ1-2 | TRBV29-1 | NA | CSAGRLGSLYTF | TGCAGCGCTGGAAGGCTGGGATCGCTCTACACCTTC
many | TRBJ1-5 | TRBV7-2 | NA | CASSAWGAGNQPQHF | TGTGCCAGCAGCGCCTGGGGGGCGGGAAATCAGCCCCAGCATTTT
few | TRBJ1-5 | TRBV7-2 | NA | CASSLFPNSYSNQPQHF | TGTGCCAGCAGCTTATTCCCGAACTCATATAGCAATCAGCCCCAGCATTTT
NA | TRBJ1-1 | TRBV7-2 | TRBD1 | CASSSGQGYTEAFF | TGTGCCAGCAGCTCCGGACAGGGGTACACTGAAGCTTTCTTT